Following are 19 T cell receptor beta chains from one sample sequenced in a study of T cells in Graves' hyperthyroidism and ophthalmopathy. RNA transcripts gave rise to amplified TCR beta CDR3 regions. The HTBI primer set served for first-round RT-PCR of the TCR CDR3. One entry per CDR3 protein, called by TCRdb with MiXCR from the multiplex PCR reads. Counted here are approximately 560,000 distinct CDR3 sequences, about half occurring once; the ten biggest clones make up about 7.9%. Sequencing used peripheral blood or thyroid tissue (not recorded which). These receptors all come from a woman aged 18-29 years with Graves' hyperthyroidism.

The J gene is TRBJ1-1, the V gene TRBV10-3, with TRBD1 matching 8 bases. Germline V gene data show CDR1 as ENHRY and CDR2 as SYGVKD. The V gene end was trimmed by 10 bases and the J gene end by 7 bases; junction bases not matched to a gene: 14. This CDR3 is built from 14 residues. The CDR3 region is CATSRVQGAVEAFF. In nucleotides, the CDR3 is TGTGCCACCAGCAGAGTGCAGGGGGCTGTTGAAGCTTTCTTT.

This sequence joins TRBV9 and TRBJ2-5; 13 nucleotides agree with TRBD2. J gave up 5 bases and V 3 bases, and 1 base lay outside the gene matches. The CDR3 length is 14 residues. Germline assignment: CDR1 SGDLS and CDR2 YYNGEE. This CDR3 is CASSATSGRETQYF. Here the CDR3 DNA reads TGTGCCAGCAGCGCGACTAGCGGGAGGGAGACCCAGTACTTC.

This clonotype has a handful of counts. The chain recombines TRBV19 with TRBJ1-5; TRBD1 is a possible D gene (6 bases). Trimming cost V 4 bases and J 6 bases, with 22 bases left between them. The CDR3 is 17 residues long. The V gene's germline CDR1 is LNHDA and CDR2 SQIVND (reference sequence). As DNA, the CDR3 is TGTGCCAGTAGTACACTCTCCGGGACACTGCTCGGTCAGCCCCAGCATTTT. Protein product: CASSTLSGTLLGQPQHF.

This clonotype has just a few counts. The gene calls are TRBV24-1 and TRBJ2-5, with TRBD1 matching over 12 bases. There are 16 residues in the CDR3. CDR1 and CDR2 (germline): KGHDR, SFDVKD. Trimming removed 3 bases from V and 3 bases from J; junction bases left unmatched: 4. The CDR3 nucleotides are TGTGCCACCAGTGATCCCGGGACAGGGGGCGAAGAGACCCAGTACTTC. Amino acid sequence: CATSDPGTGGEETQYF.

This clonotype was counted at least ten times. This chain links TRBV19 with TRBJ1-5, with no clear D. CDR1 LNHDA and CDR2 SQIVND come from the germline V gene (reference sequence). Trimming stripped 5 bases from V and 0 bases from J, with 2 bases between. This CDR3 has 12 residues. CDR3 bases: TGTGCCAGTAGTCGTAGCAATCAGCCCCAGCATTTT. It yields the protein CASSRSNQPQHF.

This chain links TRBV6-5 with TRBJ1-1; TRBD1 aligns across 9 bases. V gave up 5 bases and J gave up 11 bases; unmatched junction bases: 6. The CDR3 extends over 12 amino acids. CDR1 and CDR2 from the germline V gene are MNHEY and SVGAGI. DNA for the CDR3: TGTGCCAGCAGTCGCGACAGGGGGAGGGCTTTCTTT. Encoded protein: CASSRDRGRAFF.

This clonotype was observed many times. The chain uses TRBV6-5 and TRBJ2-5; no clear D. Trimming took off 2 bases at V and 2 bases at J, with 12 bases between the two ends. The CDR3 spans 15 residues. Germline V gene data show CDR1 as MNHEY and CDR2 as SVGAGI. CDR3 nucleotides: TGTGCCAGCAGTTACGTCCTGATGGGGCAAGAGACCCAGTACTTC. Translated, it gives CASSYVLMGQETQYF.

In regard to this clonotype: The junction does not match germline at one end; this may be a read error. The chain is built from TRBV29-1 and TRBJ2-2; tentative D call: TRBD2 (5 bases). The CDR3 totals 14 residues. In germline, CDR1 is SQVTM, CDR2 ANQGSEA. This chain's CDR3 is CSVEMAKNTGKLFF. The CDR3 DNA reads TGCAGCGTTGAGATGGCGAAGAACACCGGGAAGCTGTTTTTT.

Points on this clonotype: Germline is not matched at one junction end, which may reflect a read error. J is TRBJ1-1 and V is TRBV20-1, with a possible D match to TRBD1 (5 bases). CDR1 and CDR2 (germline): DFQATT, SNEGSKA (reference sequence). There are 13 residues in the CDR3. CDR3 region: CSAIGGMNTEALF. CDR3 DNA sequence: TGCAGTGCTATCGGGGGGATGAACACTGAAGCTCTCTTT.

The chain links TRBV15 to TRBJ2-5; D uncertain. V was pared by 0 bases and J by 0 bases, with 5 bases between. The CDR3 runs to 14 residues. Germline V gene data show CDR1 as LNHNV and CDR2 as YYDKDF (reference sequence). CDR3 amino acids: CATSRDRYQETQYF. The CDR3 coding sequence is TGTGCCACCAGCAGAGATCGGTACCAAGAGACCCAGTACTTC. Combining the CDR3 with reference TRBV15 and TRBJ2-5 gives the whole variable domain DAMVIQNPRYQVTQFGKPVTLSCSQTLNHNVMYWYQQKSSQAPKLLFHYYDKDFNNEADTPDNFQSRRPNTSFCFLDIRSPGLGDTAMYLCATSRDRYQETQYFGPGTRLLVL.

This clonotype occurred many times. Here the CDR3 reads CASSLAGQLDGYTF. The CDR3 DNA reads as TGTGCCAGCAGCTTAGCGGGACAGCTTGATGGCTACACCTTC. The rearrangement joins TRBV7-9 to TRBJ1-2; 7 positions agree with TRBD1. Germline V gene data show CDR1 as SEHNR and CDR2 as FQNEAQ (reference sequence). The CDR3 is 14 amino acids. Unmatched junction bases numbered 4, after V lost 0 bases and J lost 6 bases.

The chain combines TRBV20-1 with TRBJ1-2; 7 bases fit TRBD1. Germline V gene sequence: CDR1 DFQATT, CDR2 SNEGSKA (reference sequence). The trim removed 4 bases at V and 5 bases at J, leaving 7 bases unmatched. The CDR3 covers 13 residues. DNA of the CDR3: TGCAGTGCTAAACCCGGACAGGTGTATGGCTACACCTTC. Its translation: CSAKPGQVYGYTF.

The chain combines TRBV10-3 with TRBJ2-7; D gene unclear. This CDR3 has 13 amino acids. CDR1 is ENHRY, CDR2 SYGVKD, per germline. V lost 0 bases to trimming and J lost 5 bases, with 8 bases between them. CDR3 region: CAISESGKDEQYF. The CDR3 region has the DNA TGTGCCATCAGTGAGTCAGGGAAAGACGAGCAGTACTTC.

The V call is TRBV11-3, the J call TRBJ1-3, with D hard to call. Germline loops: CDR1 SGHNT, CDR2 YENEEA. This CDR3 has 14 residues. V lost 2 bases to trimming and J lost 0 bases, with 5 bases between them. CDR3 in amino acids: CASSLRNSGNTIYF. The CDR3 nucleotides read TGTGCCAGCAGCTTACGGAACTCTGGAAACACCATATATTTT.

For this clonotype: This may stem from a read error, because a much larger clone lies one nucleotide away. The chain employs TRBV7-2 and TRBJ1-1, with a tentative D call TRBD1 (6 bases). The CDR3 runs to 14 residues. Trimming stripped 6 bases from V and 4 bases from J, with 15 bases between. Germline values: CDR1 SGHTA, CDR2 FQGNSA. The CDR3 region is CASSVTGKSTEAFF. The CDR3 nucleotides read TGTGCCAGCAGTGTGACAGGCAAGAGCACTGAAGCTTTCTTT.

This clonotype showed up just a few times. The genes are TRBV2 and TRBJ2-7, with D unresolved. Germline-derived CDR1 and CDR2 are SNHLY and FYNNEI. V was clipped by 5 bases and J by 2 bases, with 10 bases between them. This CDR3 comprises 13 residues. CDR3 in amino acids: CASSLWGTYEQYF. CDR3 nucleotide sequence: TGTGCCAGCAGTTTATGGGGAACCTACGAGCAGTACTTC.

Comments on this clonotype: The CDR3 does not close with the conserved phenylalanine or tryptophan, likely indicating a read error. No DNA is shown, since the ends of the CDR3 on it are uncertain; the CDR3 is the one TCRdb lists. The gene calls are TRBV7-9 and TRBJ1-4; the table's D call, TRBD1, has no DNA check behind it. Germline CDR1 is SEHNR and CDR2 is FQNEAQ (reference sequence). Termini included, the CDR3 measures 8 amino acids. The CDR3 spells CASSVTSG.

J is TRBJ2-7 and V is TRBV7-9; 16 bases fit TRBD2. The CDR3 extends over 18 amino acids. CDR1 and CDR2 from the germline V gene are SEHNR and FQNEAQ (reference sequence). V was clipped by 7 bases and J by 2 bases; unmatched bases: 11. DNA of the CDR3: TGTGCCAGCAAGGGAGAGGGGACTAGCGGGAGGGCCCCCTACGAGCAGTACTTC. It codes for CASKGEGTSGRAPYEQYF.

In this sample, this clonotype turned up many times. The chain uses TRBV2 and TRBJ2-6, with D possibly being TRBD1 (6 bases). Germline V gene data show CDR1 as SNHLY and CDR2 as FYNNEI. The CDR3 has 16 amino acids. V was trimmed by 3 bases and J by 2 bases, leaving 11 bases between them. The CDR3 DNA sequence: TGTGCCAGCAGTGATACAGGGCAAGCTGGGGCCAACGTCCTGACTTTC. It specifies CASSDTGQAGANVLTF.